The present entry profiles one TCR beta chain with its context. V was clipped by 4 bases and J by 6 bases, with 17 bases between them. There are 14 residues in the CDR3. The germline CDR1 and CDR2 sequences are SGDLS and YYNGEE. The record originates from a study of blood T cells in healthy people across ages. A second PCR of roughly 6 to 12 cycles used a sample-barcoded 5' primer and a J-beta primer mix. TCRdb re-analysed the 5' RACE reads in MiXCR, keeping a single row per CDR3 protein. This sample has about 800,000 distinct CDR3 sequences, with around 25% found just once. These data were also reused for a study on T cells of mothers and their children.

This receptor was identified in a boy younger than 18 in good health. Sample: blood. This chain uses TRBV9 with TRBJ2-7; D perhaps matches TRBD1 (6 bases). DNA for the CDR3: TGTGCCAGCAGCTTAGCGCAGGGGCTTGGCGAGCAGTACTTC. Amino acids: CASSLAQGLGEQYF.